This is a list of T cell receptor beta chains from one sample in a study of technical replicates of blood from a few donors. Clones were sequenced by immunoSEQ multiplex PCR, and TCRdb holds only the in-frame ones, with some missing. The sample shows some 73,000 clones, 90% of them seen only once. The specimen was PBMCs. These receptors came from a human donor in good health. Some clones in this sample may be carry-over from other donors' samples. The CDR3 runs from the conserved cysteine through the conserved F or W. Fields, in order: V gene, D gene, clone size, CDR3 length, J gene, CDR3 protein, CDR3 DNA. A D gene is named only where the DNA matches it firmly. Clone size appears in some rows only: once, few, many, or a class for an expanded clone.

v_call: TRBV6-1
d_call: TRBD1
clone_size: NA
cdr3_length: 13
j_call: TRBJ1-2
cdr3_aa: CASSVNGQDGYTF
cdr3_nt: TGTGCCAGCAGTGTGAACGGACAGGACGGCTACACCTTC

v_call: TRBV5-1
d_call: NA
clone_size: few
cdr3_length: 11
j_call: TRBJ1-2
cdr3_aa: CASGENYGYTF
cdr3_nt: TGCGCCAGCGGAGAAAACTATGGCTACACCTTC

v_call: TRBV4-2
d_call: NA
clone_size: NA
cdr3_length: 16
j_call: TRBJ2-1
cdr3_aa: CASSQYSGGVYNEQFF
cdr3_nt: TGTGCCAGCAGCCAATATTCGGGGGGCGTCTACAATGAGCAGTTCTTC

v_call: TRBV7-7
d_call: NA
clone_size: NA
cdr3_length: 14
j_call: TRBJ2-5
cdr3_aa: CASSDGHGQETQYF
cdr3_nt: TGTGCCAGCAGCGACGGACACGGACAAGAGACCCAGTACTTC

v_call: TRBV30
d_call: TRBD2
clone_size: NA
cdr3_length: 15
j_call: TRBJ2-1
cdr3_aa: CAWNNGLAPYNEQFF
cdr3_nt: TGTGCCTGGAATAACGGACTAGCGCCTTACAATGAGCAGTTCTTC

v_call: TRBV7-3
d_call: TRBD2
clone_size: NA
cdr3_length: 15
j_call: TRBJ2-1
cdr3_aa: CASSLGTSGSHEQFF
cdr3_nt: TGTGCCAGCAGCCTCGGGACTAGCGGGAGCCATGAGCAGTTCTTC

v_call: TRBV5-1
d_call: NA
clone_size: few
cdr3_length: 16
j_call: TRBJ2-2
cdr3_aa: CASSYSPGLSTGELFF
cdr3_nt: TGCGCCAGCAGTTATTCTCCGGGACTCTCGACCGGGGAGCTGTTTTTT

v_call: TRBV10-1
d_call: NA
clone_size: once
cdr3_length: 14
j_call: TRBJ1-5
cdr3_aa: CASSEGQGGEPQHF
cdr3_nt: TGCGCCAGCAGTGAGGGGCAGGGTGGCGAGCCCCAGCATTTT

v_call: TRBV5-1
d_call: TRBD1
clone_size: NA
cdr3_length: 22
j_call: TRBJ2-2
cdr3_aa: CASSLGPKGQVAAQTNTGELFF
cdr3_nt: TGCGCCAGCAGCTTGGGGCCTAAGGGACAGGTGGCCGCCCAAACGAACACCGGGGAGCTGTTTTTT

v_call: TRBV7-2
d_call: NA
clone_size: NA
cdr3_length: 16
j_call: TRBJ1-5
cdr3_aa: CASSPPGGFSNQPQHF
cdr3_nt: TGTGCCAGCAGCCCCCCAGGCGGGTTTAGCAATCAGCCCCAGCATTTT

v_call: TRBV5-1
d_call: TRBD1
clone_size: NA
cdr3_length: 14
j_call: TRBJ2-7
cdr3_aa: CASSPRDRGGEQYF
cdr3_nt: TGCGCCAGCAGCCCCCGGGACAGGGGCGGCGAGCAGTACTTC

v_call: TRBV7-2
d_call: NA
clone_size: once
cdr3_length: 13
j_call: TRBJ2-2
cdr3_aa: CASSLVGSGELFF
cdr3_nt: TGTGCCAGCAGCTTAGTCGGGTCCGGGGAGCTGTTTTTT

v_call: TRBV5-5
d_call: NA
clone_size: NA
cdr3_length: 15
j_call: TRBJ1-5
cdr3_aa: CASRPAGGSNQPQHF
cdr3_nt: TGTGCCAGCAGGCCCGCAGGTGGAAGCAATCAGCCCCAGCATTTT

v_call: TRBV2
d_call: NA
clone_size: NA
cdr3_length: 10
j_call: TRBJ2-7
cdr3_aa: CASRHYEQYF
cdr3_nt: TGTGCCAGCAGACACTACGAGCAGTACTTC

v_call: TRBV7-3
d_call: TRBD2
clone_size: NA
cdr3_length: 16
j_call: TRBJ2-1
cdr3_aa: CASSLSGTSAYNEQFF
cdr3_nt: TGTGCCAGCAGCTTATCTGGGACTAGCGCCTACAATGAGCAGTTCTTC

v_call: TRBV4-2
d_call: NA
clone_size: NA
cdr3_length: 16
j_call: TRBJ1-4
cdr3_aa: CASSQDPFATNEKLFF
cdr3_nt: TGTGCCAGCAGCCAAGATCCCTTTGCAACTAATGAAAAACTGTTTTTT

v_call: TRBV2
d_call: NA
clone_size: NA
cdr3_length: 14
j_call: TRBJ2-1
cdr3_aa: CASSWGDRGNEQFF
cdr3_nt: TGTGCCAGCAGTTGGGGGGATAGGGGCAATGAGCAGTTCTTC

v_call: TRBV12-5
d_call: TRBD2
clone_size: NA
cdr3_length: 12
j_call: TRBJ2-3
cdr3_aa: CASGFISGMLYF
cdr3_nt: TGTGCTAGTGGTTTCATCAGCGGGATGTTGTATTTT

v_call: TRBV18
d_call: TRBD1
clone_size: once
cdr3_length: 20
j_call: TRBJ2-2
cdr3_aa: CASSPIRDRGRDIPPGELFF
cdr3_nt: TGTGCCAGCTCACCCATAAGGGACAGGGGGCGCGACATTCCCCCCGGGGAGCTGTTTTTT

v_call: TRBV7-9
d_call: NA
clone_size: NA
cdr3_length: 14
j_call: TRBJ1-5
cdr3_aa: CASSPGKENQPQHF
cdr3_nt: TGTGCCAGCAGCCCGGGGAAGGAGAATCAGCCCCAGCATTTT

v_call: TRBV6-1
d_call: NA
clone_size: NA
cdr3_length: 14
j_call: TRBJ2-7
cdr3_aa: CASSPTGQTYEQYF
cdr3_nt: TGTGCCAGCAGCCCGACAGGTCAGACCTACGAGCAGTACTTC

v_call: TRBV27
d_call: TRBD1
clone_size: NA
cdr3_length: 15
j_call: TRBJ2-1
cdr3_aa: CASSPTGGSYNEQFF
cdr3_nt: TGTGCCAGCAGCCCGACAGGGGGCTCCTACAATGAGCAGTTCTTC

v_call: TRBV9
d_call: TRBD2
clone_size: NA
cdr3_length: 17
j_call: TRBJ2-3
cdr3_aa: CASSAPLLAGHTDTQYF
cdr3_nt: TGTGCCAGCAGCGCCCCCCTCCTAGCGGGACACACAGATACGCAGTATTTT

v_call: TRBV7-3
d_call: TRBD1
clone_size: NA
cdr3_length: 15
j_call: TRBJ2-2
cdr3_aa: CASSQGTGATGELFF
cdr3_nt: TGTGCCAGCAGTCAGGGGACAGGGGCCACCGGGGAGCTGTTTTTT